Included here is one T cell receptor beta chain sequence, with context. Its antigen is still unknown. Those with alopecia areata gave lesional scalp punch biopsies and peripheral blood. cDNA reverse transcribed from extracted RNA served as the sequencing template. Only in-frame clones appear in the TCRdb table, and some are missing; sequencing was by immunoSEQ multiplex PCR. Among fewer than 250,000 clones listed, about 53% were seen once. This sample is drawn from a study of CD8+ T cells in alopecia areata. The wider study: After 6 to 18 months of tofacitinib, follow-up continued 6 months off drug.

Findings of the study overall: Sequencing of scalp tissue also captures the resident alphabeta T cells of normal skin. Clarity of TCR sharing across patients fell short of that in mice, possibly HLA-related.

The sample consisted of CD4+ T cells sorted from blood, taken at week 0. The sequence came from a human donor with alopecia areata.

CDR3 DNA: TGTGCCAGCAGCCCTGTGGACAGGGGCCAAGCTTTCTTT. It yields the protein CASSPVDRGQAFF. The gene calls are TRBV9 and TRBJ1-1, with 9 nucleotides matching TRBD1. V was clipped by 4 bases and J by 9 bases; unmatched bases: 7. Per germline, CDR1 SGDLS and CDR2 YYNGEE. CDR3 size: 13 residues.